Sequencing of this T cell receptor beta chain was carried out in a study of synovial regulatory T cells in juvenile arthritis. Overall study: More than 5 patients were on methotrexate and three were untreated.

The CDR3 contains 15 residues. The nucleotide record is missing. CDR1 and CDR2 (germline): GTSNPN, SVGIG (reference sequence). Sequencing used immunoSEQ multiplex PCR; TCRdb keeps in-frame clones, though not all of them. Recorded for this sample: 9,500 to 10,000 clones. The chain recombines TRBV30 with TRBJ1-6; the TCRdb call, TRBD1, lacks DNA for checking. What was sequenced was Treg cells from blood. Subset specified: remaining (HLA-DR-negative) circulating blood Treg cells. The TCR originated in a donor aged 2 to 35 with juvenile idiopathic arthritis. CDR3 amino acids: CAWRWQGASNSPLHF.